This TCR beta chain appears in the sequencing data of a study of T cell responses to AZD1222 COVID-19 vaccine. Study in general: Pooling covered second doses at about 4 or about 12 weeks.

Worth noting for this clone: Antigen: not known.

Findings and caveats of the study: The sample set comprised mostly white British donors with more females, and clonal diversity was possibly underestimated.

Trimming shortened V by 5 bases and J by 4 bases, and 13 bases separated the two germline ends. This CDR3 is 14 amino acids long. Germline V gene sequence: CDR1 SGHRS, CDR2 YFSETQ. The data were produced by immunoSEQ multiplex PCR, yet TCRdb's version contains in-frame clones alone and is incomplete. The sample holds 120,000 or so clones; roughly nine tenths are singletons and the top ten take approximately 7.6%. The chain is built from TRBV5-1 and TRBJ1-5, with D uncertain. The sequencing used peripheral blood, collected on day 0 of AZD1222 vaccination. The receptor comes from an adult in good health. Written as DNA, the CDR3 is TGCGCCAGCAGTCCTGGAGGAGTAAATCAGCCCCAGCATTTT. This gives the protein CASSPGGVNQPQHF.